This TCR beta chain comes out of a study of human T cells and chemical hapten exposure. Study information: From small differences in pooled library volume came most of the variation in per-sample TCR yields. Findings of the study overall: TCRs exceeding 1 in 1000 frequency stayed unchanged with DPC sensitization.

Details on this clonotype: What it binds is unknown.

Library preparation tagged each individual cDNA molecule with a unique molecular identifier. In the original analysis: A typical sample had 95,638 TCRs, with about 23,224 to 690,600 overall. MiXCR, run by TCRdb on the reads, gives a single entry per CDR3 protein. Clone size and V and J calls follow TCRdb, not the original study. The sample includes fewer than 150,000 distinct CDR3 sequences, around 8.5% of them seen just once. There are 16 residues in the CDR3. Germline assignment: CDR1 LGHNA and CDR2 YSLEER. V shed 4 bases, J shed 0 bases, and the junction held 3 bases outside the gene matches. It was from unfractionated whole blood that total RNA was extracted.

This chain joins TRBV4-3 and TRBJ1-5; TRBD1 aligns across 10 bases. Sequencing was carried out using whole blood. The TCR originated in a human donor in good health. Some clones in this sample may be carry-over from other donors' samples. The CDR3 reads CASSLGTGVSNQPQHF. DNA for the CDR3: TGCGCCAGCAGCCTCGGGACAGGGGTTAGCAATCAGCCCCAGCATTTT.